This TCR beta chain was sequenced in a study of blood T cell repertoires in COVID-19. Overall study: From T cells, B-cell-depleted T cells, or PBMCs came the material, which was cDNA or gDNA.

Original processing notes: Cell counts per sample came from amplifying reference gene primers. The assay was immunoSEQ multiplex PCR, and TCRdb's table has in-frame clones only and misses some. The V and J calls and clone size were taken over from that table, and D and trimming were inferred from the DNA. The table lists under 350,000 clones, 80% to 90% of them singletons. There are 13 residues in the CDR3. Trimming left V 5 bases short and J 2 bases short, with 9 bases between. Germline CDR1 SGHTA, CDR2 FQGNSA. Participants were aged about 18 to 90 years, lived in 24 US areas, and enrolled virtually. As to this clone: Additional DNA sequences in this sample encode the identical CDR3.

The V and J genes are TRBV7-2 and TRBJ1-2; tentative D call: TRBD1 (6 bases). The clonotype comes from a woman aged 35 to 49 with acute COVID-19. The sequenced sample was PBMCs or T cells enriched from blood (not recorded which). CDR3 sequence: CASSLGQNYGYTF. CDR3 sequence (DNA): TGTGCCAGCAGCCTGGGACAAAACTATGGCTACACCTTC.